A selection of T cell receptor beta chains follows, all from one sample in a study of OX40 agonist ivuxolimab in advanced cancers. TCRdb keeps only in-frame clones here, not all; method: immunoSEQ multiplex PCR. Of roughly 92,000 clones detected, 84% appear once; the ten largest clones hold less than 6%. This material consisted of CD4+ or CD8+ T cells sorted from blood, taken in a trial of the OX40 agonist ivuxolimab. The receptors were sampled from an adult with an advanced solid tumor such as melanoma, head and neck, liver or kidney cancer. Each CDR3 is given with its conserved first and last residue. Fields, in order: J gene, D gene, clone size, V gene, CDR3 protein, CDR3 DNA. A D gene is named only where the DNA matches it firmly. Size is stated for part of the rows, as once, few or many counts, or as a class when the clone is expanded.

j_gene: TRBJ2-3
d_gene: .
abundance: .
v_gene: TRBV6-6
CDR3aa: CASSRDLTDTQYF
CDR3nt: TGTGCCAGCAGTCGGGACCTCACAGATACGCAGTATTTT

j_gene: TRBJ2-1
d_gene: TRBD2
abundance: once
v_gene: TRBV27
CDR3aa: CATRNHWTSGGAEDNEQFF
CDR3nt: TGTGCCACGAGGAATCACTGGACTAGCGGGGGAGCCGAGGACAATGAGCAGTTCTTC

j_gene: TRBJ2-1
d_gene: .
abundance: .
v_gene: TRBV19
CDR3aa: CASSSRDIMSSYNEQFF
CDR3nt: TGTGCCAGTAGTAGCCGGGACATCATGAGCTCCTACAATGAGCAGTTCTTC

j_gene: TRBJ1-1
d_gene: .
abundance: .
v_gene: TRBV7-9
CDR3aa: CASSLEGQGTEAFF
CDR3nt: TGTGCCAGCAGCTTAGAGGGGCAGGGCACTGAAGCTTTCTTT

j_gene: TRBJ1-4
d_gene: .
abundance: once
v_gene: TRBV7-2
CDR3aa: CASTVVNEKLFF
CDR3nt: TGTGCCAGCACTGTCGTTAATGAAAAACTGTTTTTT

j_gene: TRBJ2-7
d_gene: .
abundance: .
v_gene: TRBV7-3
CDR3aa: CASSLKHGDSYEQYF
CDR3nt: TGTGCCAGCAGCTTAAAACACGGGGACTCCTACGAGCAGTACTTC

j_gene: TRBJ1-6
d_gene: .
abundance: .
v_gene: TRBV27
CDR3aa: CASSLALRGQRNSPLHF
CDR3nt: TGTGCCAGCAGTTTGGCATTAAGGGGACAAAGAAATTCACCCCTCCACTTT

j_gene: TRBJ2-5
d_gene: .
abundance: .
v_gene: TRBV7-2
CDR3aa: CASSAPGTQYF
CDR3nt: TGTGCCAGCAGCGCGCCCGGGACCCAGTACTTC

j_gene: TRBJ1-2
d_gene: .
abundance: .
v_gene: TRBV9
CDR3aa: CASSVSWTTYGYTF
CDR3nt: TGTGCCAGCAGCGTATCTTGGACCACCTATGGCTACACCTTC

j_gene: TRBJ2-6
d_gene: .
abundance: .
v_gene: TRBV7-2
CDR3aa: CASSLEGTGANVLTF
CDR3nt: TGTGCCAGCAGCTTAGAGGGCACTGGGGCCAACGTCCTGACTTTC

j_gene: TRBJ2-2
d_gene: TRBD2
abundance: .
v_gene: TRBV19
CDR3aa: CASSIVGLAGYTGELFF
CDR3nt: TGTGCCAGTAGTATAGTAGGACTAGCGGGATACACCGGGGAGCTGTTTTTT

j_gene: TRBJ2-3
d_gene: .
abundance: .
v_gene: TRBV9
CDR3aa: CASSVGGASTDTQYF
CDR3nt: TGTGCCAGCAGCGTGGGCGGGGCAAGCACAGATACGCAGTATTTT

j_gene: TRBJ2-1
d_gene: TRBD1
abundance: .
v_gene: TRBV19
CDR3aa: CASSISGQGAYEQFF
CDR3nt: TGTGCCAGTAGTATCTCGGGACAGGGGGCATATGAGCAGTTCTTC

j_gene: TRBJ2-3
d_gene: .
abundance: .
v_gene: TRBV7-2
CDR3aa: CASSKTGDTDTQYF
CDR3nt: TGTGCCAGCAGCAAAACAGGAGACACAGATACGCAGTATTTT

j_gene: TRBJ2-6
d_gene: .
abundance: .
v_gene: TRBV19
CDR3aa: CASSSSGGEGSGANVLTF
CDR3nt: TGTGCCAGTAGTTCTTCAGGGGGGGAAGGCTCTGGGGCCAACGTCCTGACTTTC

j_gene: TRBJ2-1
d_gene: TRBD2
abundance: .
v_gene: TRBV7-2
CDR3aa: CASSPPGLAGGNNEQFF
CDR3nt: TGTGCCAGCAGTCCTCCGGGACTAGCGGGGGGTAACAATGAGCAGTTCTTC

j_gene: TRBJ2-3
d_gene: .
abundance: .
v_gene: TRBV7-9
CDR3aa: CASSWGGAPTDTQYF
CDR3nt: TGTGCCAGCAGCTGGGGGGGGGCCCCCACAGATACGCAGTATTTT

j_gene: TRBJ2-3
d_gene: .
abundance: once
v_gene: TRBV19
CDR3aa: CASRLPGDTQYF
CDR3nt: TGTGCCAGTAGGCTACCGGGGGATACGCAGTATTTT

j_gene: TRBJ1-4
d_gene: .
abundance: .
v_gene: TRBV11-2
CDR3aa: CASSLRGGDNEKLFF
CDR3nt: TGTGCCAGCAGCTTGAGGGGCGGTGATAATGAAAAACTGTTTTTT

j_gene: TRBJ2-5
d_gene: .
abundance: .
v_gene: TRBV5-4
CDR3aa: CASSLKGAETQYF
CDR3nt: TGTGCCAGCAGCTTGAAGGGCGCCGAGACCCAGTACTTC

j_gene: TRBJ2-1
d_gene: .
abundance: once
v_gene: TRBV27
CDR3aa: CASSFTGWNEQFF
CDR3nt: TGTGCCAGCAGTTTCACAGGGTGGAATGAGCAGTTCTTC

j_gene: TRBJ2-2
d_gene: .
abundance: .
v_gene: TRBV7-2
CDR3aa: CASSLVIGRGQKNTGELFF
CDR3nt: TGTGCCAGCAGCTTAGTAATAGGGCGGGGACAGAAGAACACCGGGGAGCTGTTTTTT

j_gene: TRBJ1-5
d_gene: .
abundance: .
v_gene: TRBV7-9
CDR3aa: CASSLWGEGQPQHF
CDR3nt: TGTGCCAGCAGCTTATGGGGTGAAGGGCAGCCCCAGCATTTT

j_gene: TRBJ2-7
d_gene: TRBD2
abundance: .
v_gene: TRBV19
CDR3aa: CASSRQRGIDYEQYF
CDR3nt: TGTGCCAGTAGCCGGCAGCGGGGGATAGACTACGAGCAGTACTTC

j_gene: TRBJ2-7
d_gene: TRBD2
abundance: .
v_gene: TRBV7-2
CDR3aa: CASSLERGPYEQYF
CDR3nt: TGTGCCAGCAGCTTAGAGCGGGGTCCCTACGAGCAGTACTTC

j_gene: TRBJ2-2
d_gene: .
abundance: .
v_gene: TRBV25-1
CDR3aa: CASSELRVGELFF
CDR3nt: TGTGCCAGCAGTGAACTCAGGGTAGGGGAGCTGTTTTTT

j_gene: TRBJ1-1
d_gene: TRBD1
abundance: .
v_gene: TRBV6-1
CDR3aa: CASSGETGMNTEAFF
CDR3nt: TGTGCCAGCAGTGGAGAGACAGGGATGAACACTGAAGCTTTCTTT

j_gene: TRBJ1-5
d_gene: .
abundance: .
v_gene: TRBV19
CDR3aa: CASSKGSNSNQPQHF
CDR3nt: TGTGCCAGTAGTAAAGGCAGTAATAGCAATCAGCCCCAGCATTTT

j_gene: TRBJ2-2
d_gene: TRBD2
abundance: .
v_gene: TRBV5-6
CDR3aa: CASSLGTSANTGELFF
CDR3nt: TGTGCCAGCAGCTTGGGGACTAGCGCGAACACCGGGGAGCTGTTTTTT

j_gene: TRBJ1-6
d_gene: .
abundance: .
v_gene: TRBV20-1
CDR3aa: CSTGKATPLHF
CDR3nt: TGCAGTACAGGGAAAGCGACACCCCTCCACTTT

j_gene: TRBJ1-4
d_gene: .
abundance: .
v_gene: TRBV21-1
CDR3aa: CASSKVRGDGTNEKLFF
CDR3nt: TGTGCCAGCAGCAAAGTGAGAGGGGACGGTACTAATGAAAAACTGTTTTTT